This T cell receptor beta chain was sequenced for a study of identical twins. The study, taken as a whole, reports: Sharing of beta out-of-frame sequences by twins showed a weaker excess. Not following the same donors, the study drew its conclusions from cross-sectional statistical analysis.

The length of the CDR3 is 13 residues. Germline assignment: CDR1 MGHRA and CDR2 YSYEKL. V was cut by 4 bases and J by 9 bases, with 13 bases left in between. A word on this clonotype: Antigen: not known.

MiXCR, run by TCRdb on the 5' RACE reads, gives a single entry per CDR3 protein. Found here are roughly 240,000 distinct CDR3 sequences, 7.5% of them singletons; the top ten hold roughly 5%. The data also belong to a second study, concerning yellow fever vaccine responses in identical twins.

This TCR came from a woman aged 18-29 years in good health. What was sequenced was CD8+ T cells sorted from blood. The chain recombines TRBV4-1 with TRBJ2-1, with D possibly being TRBD2 (6 bases). CDR3 DNA sequence: TGCGCCAGCAGCCTCGGGAGTCTCACTGAGCAGTTCTTC. As protein: CASSLGSLTEQFF.